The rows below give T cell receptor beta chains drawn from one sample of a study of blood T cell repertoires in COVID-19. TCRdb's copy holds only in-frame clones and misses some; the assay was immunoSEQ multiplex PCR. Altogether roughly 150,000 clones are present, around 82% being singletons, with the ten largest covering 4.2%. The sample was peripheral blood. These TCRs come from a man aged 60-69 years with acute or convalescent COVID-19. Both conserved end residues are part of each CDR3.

CASSALREGQPQHF	TRBV10-2	TRBJ1-5
CASSSPEGAETQYF	TRBV5-1	TRBJ2-5
CASSPGVRSTPDTQYF	TRBV5-1	TRBJ2-3
CASSPGLEETQYF	TRBV7-7	TRBJ2-5
CACATGLNYGYTF	TRBV30	TRBJ1-2
CASSFGLRMNTEAFF	TRBV27	TRBJ1-1
CASGPGGLQTYEQYF	TRBV27	TRBJ2-7
CSVSLRAYNEQFF	TRBV29-1	TRBJ2-1
CASSRPTGTGDGYTF	TRBV7-9	TRBJ1-2
CASSYDTRASGRNEQYF	TRBV28	TRBJ2-7
CASRGQGTREQYF	TRBV12-3/TRBV12-4	TRBJ2-7
CASSKAGGPKNIQYF	TRBV28	TRBJ2-4
CASSVLAGWADNEQFF	TRBV19	TRBJ2-1
CASDRDRNEKLFF	TRBV6-5	TRBJ1-4
CASSLGLAGAGAETQYF	TRBV5-1	TRBJ2-5
CAISDWMSSYNEQFF	TRBV10-3	TRBJ2-1
CASSFGTGMNTEAFF	TRBV5-6	TRBJ1-1
CASSAGTSGSFDEQYF	TRBV7-6	TRBJ2-7
CASSYGQANEQYF	TRBV6-5	TRBJ2-7
CASSLEGGTLYNEQFF	TRBV11-2	TRBJ2-1
CASSQSVSGSMTDTQYF	TRBV4-2	TRBJ2-3
CASSRVSGNEKLFF	TRBV7-2	TRBJ1-4